This T cell receptor beta chain is drawn from a study of blood T cell repertoires in COVID-19. There are 13 residues in the CDR3. Germline lookup yields CDR1 SGHRS and CDR2 YFSETQ. With 4 bases removed from V and 0 bases from J, the gap between germline ends came to 4 bases. The repertoire was sequenced with immunoSEQ multiplex PCR; TCRdb's copy has only in-frame clones and lacks some. The sample shows 100,000 to 150,000 clones, 70% to 80% of them seen only once. The receptor comes from a middle-aged man with active or convalescent COVID-19. J is TRBJ2-2 and V is TRBV5-1; D gene ambiguous. Sample: peripheral blood. This CDR3 is CASSAPNTGELFF. The CDR3 DNA sequence: TGCGCCAGCAGCGCGCCGAACACCGGGGAGCTGTTTTTT.